The next 27 T cell receptor beta chains were all read from a single sample in a study of CD8 T cells in ankylosing spondylitis. Study results and caveats: There was a TCR beta motif, made of several highly homologous variants, that appeared characteristic of ankylosing spondylitis blood.

MiXCR, run by TCRdb on the 5' RACE reads, gives a single entry per CDR3 protein. In the table there are a few hundred thousand distinct CDR3 sequences, more than 15% of which are singletons. Which antigens these TCRs recognize remains unknown. Sequences were obtained from blood, either unsorted or a sorted T cell fraction (not recorded which). The receptor source for this set is a male donor with ankylosing spondylitis.

The sample holds a few counts of this clonotype. The genes are TRBV20-1 and TRBJ2-7, with D uncertain. Germline loops: CDR1 DFQATT, CDR2 SNEGSKA (reference sequence). With 5 bases removed from V and 3 bases from J, the gap between germline ends came to 14 bases. The CDR3 totals 13 residues. The CDR3 region is CSAASGSNYEQYF. The DNA of the CDR3 is TGCAGTGCTGCCTCGGGCTCAAACTACGAGCAGTACTTC.

This clonotype was observed a few times. The CDR3, as DNA: TGCAGTGCCAATCAGCGGGGGGATCTTTACAAGCAGTACTTC. Its protein is CSANQRGDLYKQYF. The V gene is TRBV20-1, the J gene TRBJ2-7, with 9 nucleotides matching TRBD2. The V gene's germline CDR1 is DFQATT and CDR2 SNEGSKA (reference sequence). The CDR3 runs to 14 residues. Unmatched junction bases numbered 14, after V lost 6 bases and J lost 8 bases.

The rearrangement links TRBV24-1 to TRBJ2-5, with 7 bases matching TRBD2. CDR3 length equals 15 residues. J lost 5 bases, V lost 2 bases, and 7 bases had no gene match. CDR1 KGHDR and CDR2 SFDVKD come from the germline V gene. CDR3 sequence reads: CATSDWGGGSETQYF. The CDR3 DNA reads as TGTGCCACCAGTGATTGGGGTGGCGGGAGCGAGACCCAGTACTTC.

In its sample, this clonotype was seen a few times. The V and J genes are TRBV5-5 and TRBJ1-2; D may be TRBD1 (5 bases). Trimming pared 0 bases from V and 4 bases from J, leaving 13 bases between. The CDR3 length is 15 residues. The germline V gene encodes CDR1 SGHKS and CDR2 YYEKEE (reference sequence). This chain's CDR3 is CASSLATGSVYGYTF. The DNA of the CDR3 is TGTGCCAGCAGCTTGGCCACAGGCTCCGTCTATGGCTACACCTTC. Based on the CDR3 plus reference TRBV5-5 and TRBJ1-2, the full variable domain is DAGVTQSPTHLIKTRGQQVTLRCSPISGHKSVSWYQQVLGQGPQFIFQYYEKEERGRGNFPDRFSARQFPNYSSELNVNALLLGDSALYLCASSLATGSVYGYTFGSGTRLTVV.

The chain links TRBV20-1 to TRBJ1-3; TRBD1 matches at 7 bases. Germline CDR1 DFQATT, CDR2 SNEGSKA (reference sequence). The junction had 7 bases not matched to a gene; V was cut back by 0 bases and J by 8 bases. The CDR3 sequence is 14 residues long. The chain's CDR3 is CSARDDRESDTIYF. The DNA for the CDR3 is TGCAGTGCTAGAGATGACAGGGAGAGCGACACCATATATTTT.

The J gene is TRBJ2-2, the V gene TRBV6-5, with D tentatively TRBD2 (7 bases). The germline V gene encodes CDR1 MNHEY and CDR2 SVGAGI. V lost 2 bases to trimming and J lost 0 bases, with 10 bases between them. CDR3 size: 16 residues. The CDR3 DNA reads as TGTGCCAGCAGTTACGGGGGGGCCCCGAACACCGGGGAGCTGTTTTTT. It codes for CASSYGGAPNTGELFF.

There are many counts of this clonotype. This chain links TRBV29-1 with TRBJ1-3; D is ambiguous. Deletions cut 1 base from V and 3 bases from J, with 4 bases between. CDR3 length: 12 residues. The germline CDR1 and CDR2 sequences are SQVTM and ANQGSEA. The CDR3 region is CSVEGYGNTIYF. The CDR3 region has the DNA TGCAGCGTTGAAGGGTATGGAAACACCATATATTTT.

This clonotype was detected ten times or more. This sequence joins TRBV12-3 or TRBV12-4 and TRBJ2-2; 8 nucleotides match TRBD1. The CDR3 totals 15 residues. J gave up 1 base and V 8 bases, and 6 bases lay outside the gene matches. The CDR3 protein is CASRAGTGNTGELFF. The CDR3 DNA sequence: TGTGCCAGCCGCGCCGGGACAGGGAACACCGGGGAGCTGTTTTTT.

The chain recombines TRBV7-2 with TRBJ2-1; 10 bases match TRBD2. This CDR3 has 16 residues. V was clipped by 3 bases and J by 3 bases; unmatched bases: 5. Germline V lookup: CDR1 SGHTA, CDR2 FQGNSA. CDR3: CASSFDLAGDYNEQFF. The CDR3, as DNA: TGTGCCAGCAGCTTCGACCTAGCGGGGGACTACAATGAGCAGTTCTTC.

This clonotype has only a few counts. This chain joins TRBV24-1 and TRBJ1-1, with a possible D match to TRBD1 (5 bases). This CDR3 contains 13 residues. The germline V gene has CDR1 KGHDR and CDR2 SFDVKD. The V end was cut by 3 bases, the J end by 6 bases, with 10 bases between. The CDR3 loop is CATSDADKAEAFF. The CDR3 bases are TGTGCCACCAGTGATGCGGACAAAGCTGAAGCTTTCTTT.

This clonotype was counted only a few times. CDR3 loop: CASSGLAGSTDTQYF. CDR3 DNA sequence: TGTGCCAGCTCCGGACTAGCGGGGAGCACAGATACGCAGTATTTT. The chain couples TRBV18 to TRBJ2-3; 12 bases are shared with TRBD2. Germline trimming cut 6 bases from V and 0 bases from J; bases unmatched to any gene: 1. There are 15 residues in the CDR3. Germline V lookup: CDR1 KGHSH, CDR2 LQKENI.

J is TRBJ1-2 and V is TRBV11-2; maybe TRBD1 (6 bases). Germline V CDR1 and CDR2: SGHAT, FQNNGV. The CDR3 extends over 15 amino acids. Trimming took off 7 bases at V and 2 bases at J, with 17 bases between the two ends. The CDR3, as DNA: TGTGCCAGCACCGAAAGGGGGGTATCCAACTATGGCTACACCTTC. Translated: CASTERGVSNYGYTF.

This clonotype was found once. The V call is TRBV5-5, the J call TRBJ2-7, with D perhaps being TRBD1 or TRBD2 (6 bases each). Trimming removed 6 bases from V and 3 bases from J, with 22 bases in between. The CDR3 is 16 amino acids. From germline, CDR1 is SGHKS and CDR2 YYEKEE (reference sequence). The CDR3 here is CASTFAGGRAVYEQYF. The CDR3, as DNA: TGTGCCAGCACCTTTGCCGGGGGCAGGGCGGTCTACGAGCAGTACTTC. The full variable domain, completed using reference TRBV5-5 and TRBJ2-7, is DAGVTQSPTHLIKTRGQQVTLRCSPISGHKSVSWYQQVLGQGPQFIFQYYEKEERGRGNFPDRFSARQFPNYSSELNVNALLLGDSALYLCASTFAGGRAVYEQYFGPGTRLTVT.

This clonotype occurred many times. The chain is built from TRBV29-1 and TRBJ1-1; no clear D. Trimming pared 5 bases from V and 1 base from J, leaving 5 bases between. The length of the CDR3 is 11 residues. CDR1 is SQVTM and CDR2 is ANQGSEA in the germline V gene. CDR3 sequence (DNA): TGCAGCGTTACAGCGAACACTGAAGCTTTCTTT. Translated, it gives CSVTANTEAFF.

This rearrangement joins TRBV7-6 to TRBJ1-2; tentative D call: TRBD1 (6 bases). The V end was cut by 5 bases, the J end by 10 bases, with 20 bases between. This CDR3 contains 14 residues. Germline V gene sequence: CDR1 SGHVS, CDR2 FNYEAQ. The chain's CDR3 is CASSKAPDSQFYTF. In DNA, the CDR3 is TGTGCCAGCAGCAAAGCCCCGGACAGCCAATTCTACACCTTC. Together with reference TRBV7-6 and TRBJ1-2, the CDR3 gives the full variable domain: GAGVSQSPRYKVTKRGQDVALRCDPISGHVSLYWYRQALGQGPEFLTYFNYEAQQDKSGLPNDRFSAERPEGSISTLTIQRTEQRDSAMYRCASSKAPDSQFYTFGSGTRLTVV.

There are a few counts of this clonotype. The rearrangement joins TRBV24-1 to TRBJ2-1; 10 nucleotides match TRBD1. Looked up from germline, CDR1 is KGHDR and CDR2 is SFDVKD. This CDR3 is built from 15 residues. V lost 2 bases and J lost 6; bases outside the gene matches: 3. The CDR3, as DNA: TGTGCCACCAGTGATTCAAGGACAGGGGGCAATGAGCAGTTCTTC. It yields the protein CATSDSRTGGNEQFF.

This clonotype has only a few counts. The chain combines TRBV20-1 with TRBJ2-7, with TRBD1 matching over 10 bases. Trimming cost V 5 bases and J 10 bases; bases outside gene matches: 17. CDR1 is DFQATT, CDR2 SNEGSKA, per germline (reference sequence). The CDR3 runs to 15 residues. The CDR3, as DNA: TGCAGTGCTGGACAAACCAGGGGACAGGGGAGGGAACAGTACTTC. Translated: CSAGQTRGQGREQYF.

The chain is built from TRBV5-1 and TRBJ2-3; D perhaps matches TRBD2 (6 bases). Trimming took 4 bases from V and 6 from J, leaving 12 bases between them. Looked up from germline, CDR1 is SGHRS and CDR2 is YFSETQ. The CDR3 consists of 13 residues. CDR3 nucleotides: TGCGCCAGCAGCATGACTAGTTCCGATACGCAGTATTTT. Encoded protein: CASSMTSSDTQYF.

This clonotype came up many times. The chain has TRBV7-9 and TRBJ2-1; TRBD2 matches 8 bases. Losses at the gene ends were 0 bases for V and 2 bases for J; bases not matched to a gene: 0. CDR3 length: 15 residues. CDR1 is SEHNR, CDR2 FQNEAQ, per germline (reference sequence). CDR3 coding DNA: TGTGCCAGCAGCTTAGCTAGCGGGGCCTACAATGAGCAGTTCTTC. Residues: CASSLASGAYNEQFF.

In its sample, this clonotype was seen many times. The J gene is TRBJ2-3, the V gene TRBV2; D is unclear. The V end was cut by 6 bases, the J end by 6 bases, with 10 bases between. There are 12 residues in the CDR3. CDR1 is SNHLY, CDR2 FYNNEI, per germline. CDR3 residues: CASSPVGDTQYF. The CDR3 coding sequence is TGTGCCAGCAGCCCGGTGGGGGATACGCAGTATTTT.

This clonotype occurred many times. The chain employs TRBV5-1 and TRBJ2-5, with 15 bases aligning to TRBD2. CDR1 SGHRS and CDR2 YFSETQ come from the germline V gene. V trimming: 3 bases; J trimming: 0 bases; junction bases outside the gene matches: 3. The CDR3 runs 17 residues. CDR3 nucleotides: TGCGCCAGCAGCTCTGGGACTAGCGGGGGGTACCAAGAGACCCAGTACTTC. Its protein is CASSSGTSGGYQETQYF. Full variable domain (missing parts from reference TRBV5-1 and TRBJ2-5): KAGVTQTPRYLIKTRGQQVTLSCSPISGHRSVSWYQQTPGQGLQFLFEYFSETQRNKGNFPGRFSGRQFSNSRSEMNVSTLELGDSALYLCASSSGTSGGYQETQYFGPGTRLLVL.

This clonotype has more than one count but fewer than ten. The chain employs TRBV12-3 or TRBV12-4 and TRBJ2-5; 8 bases are shared with TRBD2. This CDR3 contains 14 residues. V was pared by 3 bases and J by 1 base, with 1 base of the junction left unmatched. CDR3 sequence: CASSLGLGQETQYF. The CDR3 nucleotides are TGTGCCAGCAGTTTGGGACTAGGCCAAGAGACCCAGTACTTC.

The rearrangement uses TRBV6-2 or TRBV6-3 and TRBJ1-2; no clear D. Germline loops: CDR1 MNHEY, CDR2 SVGEGT. The V end was cut by 2 bases, the J end by 7 bases, with 14 bases between. The CDR3 spans 14 residues. CDR3 protein: CASSYPDGWGGYTF. The DNA of the CDR3 is TGTGCCAGCAGTTACCCGGACGGTTGGGGTGGCTACACCTTC.

The rearrangement joins TRBV7-2 to TRBJ1-2; 7 bases are shared with TRBD1. The germline V gene encodes CDR1 SGHTA and CDR2 FQGNSA. Trimming cost V 1 base and J 8 bases; bases outside gene matches: 4. The CDR3 has 13 residues. DNA of the CDR3: TGTGCCAGCAGCTTAGAGCACAGGGGCGGCTACACCTTC. This translates into CASSLEHRGGYTF.

This clonotype was counted between two and nine times. The chain joins TRBV6-1 to TRBJ2-2; 7 bases fit TRBD1. With 1 base clipped from V and 6 bases from J, the junction kept 5 bases outside the gene matches. Per germline, CDR1 MNHNS and CDR2 SASEGT. The CDR3 is 15 residues long. DNA of the CDR3: TGTGCCAGCAGTGAAGACCAACAGGGGTCCGGGGAGCTGTTTTTT. Its translation is CASSEDQQGSGELFF.

The rearrangement links TRBV6-1 to TRBJ1-2; 8 bases map to TRBD1. Per germline, CDR1 MNHNS and CDR2 SASEGT. The length of the CDR3 is 15 residues. V was clipped by 4 bases and J by 2 bases; unmatched bases: 6. CDR3 sequence reads: CASSAADRGNYGYTF. The CDR3 DNA reads as TGTGCCAGCAGTGCCGCCGACAGGGGAAACTATGGCTACACCTTC.

This chain connects TRBV28 to TRBJ2-3; D is unresolved. Trimming stripped 1 base from V and 6 bases from J, with 5 bases between. Germline V lookup: CDR1 MDHEN, CDR2 SYDVKM. The CDR3 runs to 12 residues. The CDR3 sequence: CASSLFRDTQYF. The CDR3 DNA follows: TGTGCCAGCAGTTTATTCCGGGATACGCAGTATTTT.